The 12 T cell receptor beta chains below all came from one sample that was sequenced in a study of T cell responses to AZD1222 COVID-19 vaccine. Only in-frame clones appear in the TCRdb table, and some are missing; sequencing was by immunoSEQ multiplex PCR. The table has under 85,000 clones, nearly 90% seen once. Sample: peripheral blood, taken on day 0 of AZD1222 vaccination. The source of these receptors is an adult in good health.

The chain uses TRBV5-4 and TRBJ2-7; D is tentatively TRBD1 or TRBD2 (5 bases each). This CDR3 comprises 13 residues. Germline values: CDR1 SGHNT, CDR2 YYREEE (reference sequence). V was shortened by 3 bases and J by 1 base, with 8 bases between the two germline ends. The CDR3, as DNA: TGTGCCAGCAGCTGGGGACGGTCCTACGAGCAGTACTTC. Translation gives CASSWGRSYEQYF.

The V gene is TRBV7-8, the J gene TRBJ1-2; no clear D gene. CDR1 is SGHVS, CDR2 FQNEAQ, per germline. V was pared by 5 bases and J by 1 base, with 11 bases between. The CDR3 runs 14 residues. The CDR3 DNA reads TGTGCCAGCAGCCAAAAAGGGAATAACTATGGCTACACCTTC. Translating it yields CASSQKGNNYGYTF.

The CDR3 nucleotides read TGTGCCAGCTCACCAACTTCCTCCTACAATGAGCAGTTCTTC. This gives the protein CASSPTSSYNEQFF. This chain uses TRBV18 with TRBJ2-1; no clear D gene. Germline V gene lookup returns CDR1 KGHSH and CDR2 LQKENI. The ends were cut back, 2 bases at V and 0 bases at J, with 5 bases in the middle. The CDR3 is made up of 14 amino acids.

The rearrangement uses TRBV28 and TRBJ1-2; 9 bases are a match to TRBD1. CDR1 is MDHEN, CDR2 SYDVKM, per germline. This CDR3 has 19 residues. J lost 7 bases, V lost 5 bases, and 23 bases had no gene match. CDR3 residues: CASSPSGDRVFSSGLGYTF. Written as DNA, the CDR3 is TGTGCCAGCAGTCCCTCGGGGGACAGGGTGTTTTCATCGGGCCTTGGCTACACCTTC.

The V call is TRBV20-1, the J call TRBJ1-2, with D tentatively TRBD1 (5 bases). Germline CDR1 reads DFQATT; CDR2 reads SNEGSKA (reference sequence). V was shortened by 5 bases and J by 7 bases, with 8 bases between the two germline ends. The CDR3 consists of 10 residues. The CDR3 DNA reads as TGCAGTGCTCCAGGGTTTGGCTACACCTTC. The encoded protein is CSAPGFGYTF.

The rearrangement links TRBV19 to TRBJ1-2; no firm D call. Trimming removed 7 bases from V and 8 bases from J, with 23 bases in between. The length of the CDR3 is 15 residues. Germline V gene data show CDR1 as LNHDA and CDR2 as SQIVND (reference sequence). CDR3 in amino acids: CASTPAQALSRGYTF. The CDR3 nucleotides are TGTGCCAGTACCCCAGCCCAGGCCCTCTCCAGGGGCTACACCTTC.

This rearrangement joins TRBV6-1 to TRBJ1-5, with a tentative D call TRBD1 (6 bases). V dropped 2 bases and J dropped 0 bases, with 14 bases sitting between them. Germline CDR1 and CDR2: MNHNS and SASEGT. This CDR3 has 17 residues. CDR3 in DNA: TGTGCCAGCAGTGAAACGACAGGTGTTTATAGCAATCAGCCCCAGCATTTT. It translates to CASSETTGVYSNQPQHF.

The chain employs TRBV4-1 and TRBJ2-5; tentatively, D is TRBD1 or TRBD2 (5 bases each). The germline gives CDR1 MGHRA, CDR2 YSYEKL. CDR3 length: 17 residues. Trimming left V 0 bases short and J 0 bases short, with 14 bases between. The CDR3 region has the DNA TGCGCCAGCAGCCAAGATCGGGGCCGAACGTACCAAGAGACCCAGTACTTC. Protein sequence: CASSQDRGRTYQETQYF.

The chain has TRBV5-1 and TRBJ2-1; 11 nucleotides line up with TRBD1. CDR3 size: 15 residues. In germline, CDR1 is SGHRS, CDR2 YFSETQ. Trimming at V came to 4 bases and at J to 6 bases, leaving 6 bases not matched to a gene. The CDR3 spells CASSPGQGDFNEQFF. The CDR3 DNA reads TGCGCCAGCAGCCCGGGACAGGGGGACTTCAATGAGCAGTTCTTC.

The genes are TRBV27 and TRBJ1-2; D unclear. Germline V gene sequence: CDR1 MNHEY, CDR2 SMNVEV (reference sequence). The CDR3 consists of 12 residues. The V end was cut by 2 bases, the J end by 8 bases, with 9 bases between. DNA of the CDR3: TGTGCCAGCAGTTTAGCGGGGAAAGGCTACACCTTC. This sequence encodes CASSLAGKGYTF.

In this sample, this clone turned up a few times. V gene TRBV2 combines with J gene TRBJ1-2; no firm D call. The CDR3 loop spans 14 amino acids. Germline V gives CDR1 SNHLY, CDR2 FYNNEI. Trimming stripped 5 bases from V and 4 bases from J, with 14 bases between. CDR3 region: CASSTLSAAYGYTF. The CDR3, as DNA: TGTGCCAGCAGTACTCTTAGCGCCGCCTATGGCTACACCTTC.

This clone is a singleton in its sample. This chain's CDR3 is CSATRQNTEAFF. CDR3 nucleotide sequence: TGCAGCGCGACGAGACAGAACACTGAAGCTTTCTTT. V usage is TRBV29-1 and J usage is TRBJ1-1; no clear D gene. Germline V gene data show CDR1 as SQVTM and CDR2 as ANQGSEA. This CDR3 has 12 amino acids. V was shortened by 7 bases and J by 1 base, with 10 bases between the two germline ends.